This T cell receptor (beta chain) originates from a study of blood T cell repertoires in COVID-19 (dated by TCRdb to about 2020). Some background on the complete study: The collaborator samples originated in the United States, Italy and Spain and spanned the acute and convalescent phases of COVID-19. The prospective study material was composed of cDNA or gDNA derived from T cells, B-cell-depleted T cells, or PBMCs. The dataset comprised deeply sampled blood TCRbeta repertoires from subjects exposed to, actively infected with, or recovered from COVID-19. The repertoires were released in a freely available public database meant as a resource for research on the immune response to SARS-CoV-2. Samples came from the ongoing ImmuneRACE study (first 160 participants) plus 1,254 subjects from 6 global collaborators. Nearly every sample came with metadata listing a de-identified subject ID, COVID-19 status, age in years and sex. HLA class I and class II types, where available, came from metadata supplied by the sample provider rather than from assay-based typing.

Paper-wide results and their limitations: The amount of clinical and demographic metadata varied by source and participant and was provided uncurated.

Concerning this clone: Its antigen target is currently unknown. No much larger clone exists at a distance of one base, and base qualities are not known.

Each collaborating institution followed its own protocols to collect whole blood in K2EDTA tubes. For TCRbeta analysis, collaborator samples were shipped as frozen whole blood, as isolated PBMCs, or as DNA extracted from either sample type. TCRbeta CDR3 regions were amplified from genomic DNA using the immunoSEQ Assay, a bias-controlled multiplex PCR. In the source study's methods: Nucleated cell counts per sample were estimated from amplification of reference gene primers within the assay. Sequence reads were collapsed and filtered to measure the absolute abundance of every unique TCRbeta CDR3 rearrangement. For each sample, productive Simpson clonality was calculated as the square root of Simpson's diversity index across productive rearrangements. In its TCRdb copy, this immuneACCESS table keeps in-frame sequences only and misses some clones. Where compared with another copy, unresolved V genes explain less than half of these, and the others have no known cause. V and J calls and clone size are those listed in that table; D and trimming were worked out from the DNA. This sample gives 75,000 to 95,000 clones in total; 87% of them show up just once. The top ten clonotypes cover approximately 5.1% of the sample.

Material for sequencing was peripheral blood. The receptor's source is a man aged 55 to 70 with acute or convalescent COVID-19.

The CDR3 reads CASSLDSNYGYTF. The nucleotides are TGCGCCAGCAGCTTGGACAGCAACTATGGCTACACCTTC. This sequence uses TRBV5-1 and TRBJ1-2, with no D gene named confidently. The V end loses 0 bases and the J end loses 2 bases, and a stretch of 5 bases separates them. CDR1 is given as SGHRS and CDR2 as YFSETQ, both from the germline V gene. The CDR3 holds 13 amino acids from the cysteine to the phenylalanine. Solely the CDR3 DNA is kept, with 39 bases framed from the first base.